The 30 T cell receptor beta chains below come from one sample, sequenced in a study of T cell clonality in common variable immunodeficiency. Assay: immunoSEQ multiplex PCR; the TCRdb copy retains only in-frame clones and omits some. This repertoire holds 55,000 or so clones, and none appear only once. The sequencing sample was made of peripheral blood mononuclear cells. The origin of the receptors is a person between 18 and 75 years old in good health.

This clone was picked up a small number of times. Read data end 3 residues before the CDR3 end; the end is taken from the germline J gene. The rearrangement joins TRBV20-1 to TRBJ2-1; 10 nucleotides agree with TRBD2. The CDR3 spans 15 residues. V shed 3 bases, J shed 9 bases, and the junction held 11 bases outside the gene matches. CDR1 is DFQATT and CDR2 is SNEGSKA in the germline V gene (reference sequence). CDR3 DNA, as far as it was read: TGCAGTGCTAGCCCTGCGAGCGGGAGGGGTGTTGAG. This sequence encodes CSASPASGRGVE. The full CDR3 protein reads CSASPASGRGVEQFF.

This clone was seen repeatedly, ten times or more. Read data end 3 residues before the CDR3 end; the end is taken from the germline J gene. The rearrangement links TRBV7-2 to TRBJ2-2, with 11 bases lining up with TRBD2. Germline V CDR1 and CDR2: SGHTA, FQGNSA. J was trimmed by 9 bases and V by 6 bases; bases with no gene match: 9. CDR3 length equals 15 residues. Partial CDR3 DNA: TGTGCCAGCAGAATTACAACGACTAGCGGGAGGGAG. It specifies CASRITTTSGRE. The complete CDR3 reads CASRITTTSGRELFF.

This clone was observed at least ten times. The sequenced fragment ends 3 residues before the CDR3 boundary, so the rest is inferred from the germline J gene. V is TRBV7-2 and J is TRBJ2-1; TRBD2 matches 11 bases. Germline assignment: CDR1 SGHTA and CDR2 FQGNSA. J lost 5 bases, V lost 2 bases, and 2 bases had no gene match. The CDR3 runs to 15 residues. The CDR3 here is CASSLLGLADNEQFF. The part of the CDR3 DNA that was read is TGTGCCAGCAGCTTATTGGGACTAGCGGACAATGAG.

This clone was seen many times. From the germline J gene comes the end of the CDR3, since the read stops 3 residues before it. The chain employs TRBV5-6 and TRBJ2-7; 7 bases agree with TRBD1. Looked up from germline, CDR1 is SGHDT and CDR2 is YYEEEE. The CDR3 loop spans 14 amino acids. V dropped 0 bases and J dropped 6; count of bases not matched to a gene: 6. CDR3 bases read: TGTGCCAGCAGCTTGGAGACAGGGTGGGGCGAG. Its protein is CASSLETGWGE. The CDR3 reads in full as CASSLETGWGEQYF.

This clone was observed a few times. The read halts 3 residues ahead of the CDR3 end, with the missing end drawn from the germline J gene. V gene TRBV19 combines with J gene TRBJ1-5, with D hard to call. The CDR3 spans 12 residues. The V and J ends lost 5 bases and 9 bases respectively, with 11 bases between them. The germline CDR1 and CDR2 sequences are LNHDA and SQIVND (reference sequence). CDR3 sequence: CASSSRRGPQHF. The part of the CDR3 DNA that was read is TGTGCCAGTAGTTCCCGTCGAGGGCCC.

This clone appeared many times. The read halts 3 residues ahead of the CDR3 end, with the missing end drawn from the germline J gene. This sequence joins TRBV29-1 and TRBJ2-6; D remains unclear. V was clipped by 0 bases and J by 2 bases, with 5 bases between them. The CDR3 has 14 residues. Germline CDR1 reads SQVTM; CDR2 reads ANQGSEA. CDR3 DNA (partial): TGCAGCGTTGAAGAAAGGGCTGGGGCCAACGTC. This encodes CSVEERAGANV. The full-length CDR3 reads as CSVEERAGANVLTF.

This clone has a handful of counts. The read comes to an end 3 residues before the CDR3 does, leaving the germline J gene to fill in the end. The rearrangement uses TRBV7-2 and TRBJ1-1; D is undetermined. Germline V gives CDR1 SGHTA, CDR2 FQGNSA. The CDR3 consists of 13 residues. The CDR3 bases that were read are TGTGCCAGCAGCTTAGGTAGCAGCCTAGAA. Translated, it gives CASSLGSSLE. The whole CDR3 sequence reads CASSLGSSLEAFF.

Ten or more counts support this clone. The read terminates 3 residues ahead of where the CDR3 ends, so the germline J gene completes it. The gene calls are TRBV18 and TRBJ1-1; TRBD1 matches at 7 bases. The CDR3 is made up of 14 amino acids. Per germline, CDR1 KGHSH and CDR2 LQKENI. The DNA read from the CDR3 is TGTGCCAGCTCACGGGACAGTGTGGTGTCTGGA. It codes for CASSRDSVVSG. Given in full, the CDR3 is CASSRDSVVSGAFF.

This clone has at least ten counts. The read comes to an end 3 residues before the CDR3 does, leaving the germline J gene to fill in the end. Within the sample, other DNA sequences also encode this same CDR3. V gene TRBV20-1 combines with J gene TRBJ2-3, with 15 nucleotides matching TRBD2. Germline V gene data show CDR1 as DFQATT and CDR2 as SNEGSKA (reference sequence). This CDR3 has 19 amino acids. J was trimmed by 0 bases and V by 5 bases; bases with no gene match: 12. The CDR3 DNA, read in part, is TGCAGTGCTCTCCCACGGGGACTAGCGGGAGGTCTAAGCACAGATACG. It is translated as CSALPRGLAGGLSTDT. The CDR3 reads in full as CSALPRGLAGGLSTDTQYF.

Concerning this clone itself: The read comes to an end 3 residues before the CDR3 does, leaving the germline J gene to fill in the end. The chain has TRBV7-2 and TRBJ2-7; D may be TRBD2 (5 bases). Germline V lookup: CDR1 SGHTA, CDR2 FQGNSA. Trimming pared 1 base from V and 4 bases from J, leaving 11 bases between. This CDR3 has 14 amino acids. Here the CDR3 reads CASSLGGFIYEQYF. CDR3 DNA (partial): TGTGCCAGCAGCTTAGGCGGGTTCATTTACGAG.

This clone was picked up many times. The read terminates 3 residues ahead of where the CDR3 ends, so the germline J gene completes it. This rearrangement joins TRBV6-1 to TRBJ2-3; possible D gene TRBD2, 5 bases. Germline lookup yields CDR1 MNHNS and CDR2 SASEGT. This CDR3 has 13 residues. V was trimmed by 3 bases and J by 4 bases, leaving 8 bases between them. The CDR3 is CASSERAADTQYF. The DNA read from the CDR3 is TGTGCCAGCAGTGAGAGAGCGGCAGATACG.

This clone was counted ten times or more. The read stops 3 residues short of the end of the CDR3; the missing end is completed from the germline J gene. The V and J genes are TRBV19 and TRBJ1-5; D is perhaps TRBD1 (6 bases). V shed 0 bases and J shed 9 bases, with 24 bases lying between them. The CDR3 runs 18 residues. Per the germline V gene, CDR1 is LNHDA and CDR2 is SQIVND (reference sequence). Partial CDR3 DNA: TGTGCCAGTAGTATAGACTTGACAGGCCTCGAGAGCGCGTCGCCC. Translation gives CASSIDLTGLESASP. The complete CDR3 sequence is CASSIDLTGLESASPQHF.

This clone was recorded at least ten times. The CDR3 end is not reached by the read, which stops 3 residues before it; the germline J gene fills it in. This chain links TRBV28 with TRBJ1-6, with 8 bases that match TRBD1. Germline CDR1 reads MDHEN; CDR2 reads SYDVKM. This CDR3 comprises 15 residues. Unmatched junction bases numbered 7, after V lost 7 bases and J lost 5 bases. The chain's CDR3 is CASKSDRVDNSPLHF. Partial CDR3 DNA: TGTGCCAGCAAATCGGACAGGGTAGATAATTCACCC.

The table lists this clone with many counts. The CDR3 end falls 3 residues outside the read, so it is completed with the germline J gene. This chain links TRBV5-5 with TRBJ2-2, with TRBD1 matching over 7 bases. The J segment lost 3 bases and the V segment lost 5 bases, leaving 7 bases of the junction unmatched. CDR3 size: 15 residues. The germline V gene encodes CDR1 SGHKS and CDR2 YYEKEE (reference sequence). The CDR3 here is CASRPSGGDTGELFF. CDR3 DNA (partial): TGTGCCAGCAGACCCTCAGGGGGTGACACCGGGGAG.

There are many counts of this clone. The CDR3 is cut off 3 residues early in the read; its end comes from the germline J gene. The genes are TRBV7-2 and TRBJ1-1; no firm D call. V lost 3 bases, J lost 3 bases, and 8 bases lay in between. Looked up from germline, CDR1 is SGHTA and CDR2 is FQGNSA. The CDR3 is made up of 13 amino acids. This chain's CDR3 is CASSLVVDTEAFF. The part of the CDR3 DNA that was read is TGTGCCAGCAGCTTGGTAGTGGACACTGAA. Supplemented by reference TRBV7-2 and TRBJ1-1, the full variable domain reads GAGVSQSPSNKVTEKGKDVELRCDPISGHTALYWYRQSLGQGLEFLIYFQGNSAPDKSGLPSDRFSAERTGGSVSTLTIQRTQQEDSAVYLCASSLVVDTEAFFGQGTRLTVV.

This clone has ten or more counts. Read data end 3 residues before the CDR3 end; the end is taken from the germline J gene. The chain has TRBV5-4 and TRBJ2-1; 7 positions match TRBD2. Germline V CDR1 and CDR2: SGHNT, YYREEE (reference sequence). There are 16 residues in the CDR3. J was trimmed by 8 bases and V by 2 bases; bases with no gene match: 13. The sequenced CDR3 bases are TGTGCCAGCAGCTTCGGCGGGAGAATGGGGTCCTATGAG. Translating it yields CASSFGGRMGSYE. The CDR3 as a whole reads CASSFGGRMGSYEQFF.

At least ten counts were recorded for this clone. The CDR3 sequence: CASSELAGSTDTQYF. The CDR3 DNA, read in part, is TGCGCCAGCAGTGAACTAGCGGGGAGCACAGATACG. J is TRBJ2-3 and V is TRBV10-2; 10 bases match TRBD2. The read falls 3 residues short of the CDR3 end, and the missing part is taken from the germline J gene. The CDR3 has 15 amino acids. Looked up from germline, CDR1 is WSHSY and CDR2 is SAAADI. V lost 3 bases to trimming and J lost 0 bases; unmatched junction nucleotides: 0.

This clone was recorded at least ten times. The sequenced CDR3 bases are TGCAGTGCGACCGGGACTAGCGTATTCGATGAG. This codes for CSATGTSVFDE. The entire CDR3 sequence reads CSATGTSVFDEQFF. The chain recombines TRBV20-1 with TRBJ2-1, with TRBD2 identical over 10 bases. The read halts 3 residues ahead of the CDR3 end, with the missing end drawn from the germline J gene. J was trimmed by 8 bases and V by 6 bases; bases with no gene match: 10. Germline V gene data show CDR1 as DFQATT and CDR2 as SNEGSKA (reference sequence). The CDR3 is 14 residues long.

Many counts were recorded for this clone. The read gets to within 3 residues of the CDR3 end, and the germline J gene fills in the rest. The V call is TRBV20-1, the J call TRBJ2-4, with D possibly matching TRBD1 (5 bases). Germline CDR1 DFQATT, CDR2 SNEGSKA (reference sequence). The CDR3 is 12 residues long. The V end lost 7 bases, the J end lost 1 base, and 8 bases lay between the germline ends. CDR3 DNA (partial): TGCAGTGGGGCAGGGGCCAAAAACATT. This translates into CSGAGAKNI. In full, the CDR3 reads CSGAGAKNIQYF.

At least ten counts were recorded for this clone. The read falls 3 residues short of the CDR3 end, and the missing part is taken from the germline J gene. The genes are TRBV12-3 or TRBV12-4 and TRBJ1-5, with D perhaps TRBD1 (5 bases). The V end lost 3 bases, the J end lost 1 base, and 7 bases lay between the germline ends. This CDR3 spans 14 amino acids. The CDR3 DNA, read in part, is TGTGCCAGCAGTTTTGGGGGGAGCAATCAGCCC. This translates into CASSFGGSNQP. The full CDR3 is CASSFGGSNQPQHF.

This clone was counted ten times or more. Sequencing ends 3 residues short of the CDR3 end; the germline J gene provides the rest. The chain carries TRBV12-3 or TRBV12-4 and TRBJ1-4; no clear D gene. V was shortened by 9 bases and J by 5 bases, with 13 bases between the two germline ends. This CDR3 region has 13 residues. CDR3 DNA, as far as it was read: TGTGCCAGTAACAGCCACCCCAATGAAAAA. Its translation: CASNSHPNEK. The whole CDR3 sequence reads CASNSHPNEKLFF.

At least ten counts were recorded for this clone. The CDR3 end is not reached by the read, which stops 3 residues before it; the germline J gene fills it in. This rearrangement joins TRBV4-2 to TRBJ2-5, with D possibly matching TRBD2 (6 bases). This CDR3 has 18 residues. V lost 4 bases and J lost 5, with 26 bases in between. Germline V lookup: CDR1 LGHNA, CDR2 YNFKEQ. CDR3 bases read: TGTGCCAGCAGCCGGGGGGTAAGGTCGGGGGACCTGAGGGAGACC. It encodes CASSRGVRSGDLRET. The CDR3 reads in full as CASSRGVRSGDLRETQYF.

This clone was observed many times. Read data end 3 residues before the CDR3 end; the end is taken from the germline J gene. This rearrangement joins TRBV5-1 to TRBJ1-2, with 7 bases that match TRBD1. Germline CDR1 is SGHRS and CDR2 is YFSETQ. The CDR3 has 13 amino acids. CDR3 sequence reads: CASSFTGDASYTF. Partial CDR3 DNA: TGCGCCAGCAGCTTCACAGGGGATGCGAGC.

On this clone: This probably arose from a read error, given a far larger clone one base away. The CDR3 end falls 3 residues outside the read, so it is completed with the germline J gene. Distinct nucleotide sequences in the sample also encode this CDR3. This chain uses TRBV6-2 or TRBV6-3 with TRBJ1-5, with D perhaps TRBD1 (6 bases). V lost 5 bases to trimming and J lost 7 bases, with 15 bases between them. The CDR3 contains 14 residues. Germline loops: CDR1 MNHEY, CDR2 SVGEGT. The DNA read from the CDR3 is TGTGCCAGCAGTCGTGGGACATTGGGGCAGCCC. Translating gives CASSRGTLGQP. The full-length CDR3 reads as CASSRGTLGQPQHF.

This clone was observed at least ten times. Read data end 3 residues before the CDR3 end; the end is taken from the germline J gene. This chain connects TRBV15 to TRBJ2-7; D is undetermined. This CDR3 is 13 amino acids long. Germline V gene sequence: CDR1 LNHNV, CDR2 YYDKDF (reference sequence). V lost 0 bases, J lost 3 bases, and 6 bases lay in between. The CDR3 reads CATSRDRNYEQYF. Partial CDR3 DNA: TGTGCCACCAGCAGAGACAGGAACTACGAG.

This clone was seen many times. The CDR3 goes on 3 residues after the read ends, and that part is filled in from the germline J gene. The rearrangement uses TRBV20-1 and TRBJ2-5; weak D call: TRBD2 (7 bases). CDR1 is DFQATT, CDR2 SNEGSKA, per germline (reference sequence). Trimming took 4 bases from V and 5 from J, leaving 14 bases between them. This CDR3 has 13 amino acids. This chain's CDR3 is CSATRGAGETQYF. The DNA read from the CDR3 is TGCAGTGCTACTCGGGGGGCGGGGGAGACC.

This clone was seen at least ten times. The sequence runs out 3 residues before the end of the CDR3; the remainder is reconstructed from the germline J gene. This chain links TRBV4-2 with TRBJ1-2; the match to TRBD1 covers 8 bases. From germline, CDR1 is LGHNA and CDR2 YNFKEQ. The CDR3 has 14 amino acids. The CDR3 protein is CASSQAQGAGGYTF. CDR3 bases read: TGTGCCAGCAGCCAAGCTCAGGGGGCAGGAGGC.

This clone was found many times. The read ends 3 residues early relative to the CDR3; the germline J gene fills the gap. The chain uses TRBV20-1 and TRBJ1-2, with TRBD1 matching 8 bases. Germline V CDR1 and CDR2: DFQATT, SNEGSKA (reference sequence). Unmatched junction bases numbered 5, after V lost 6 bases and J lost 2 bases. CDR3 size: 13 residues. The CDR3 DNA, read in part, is TGCAGTGCCCAACGGACAGGGAACTATGGC. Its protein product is CSAQRTGNYG. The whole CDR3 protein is CSAQRTGNYGYTF.

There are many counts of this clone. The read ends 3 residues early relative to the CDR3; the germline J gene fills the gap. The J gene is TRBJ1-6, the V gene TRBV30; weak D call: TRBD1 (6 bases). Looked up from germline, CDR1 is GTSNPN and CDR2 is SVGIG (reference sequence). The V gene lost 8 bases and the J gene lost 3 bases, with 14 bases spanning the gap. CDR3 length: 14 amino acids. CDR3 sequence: CAARRDNYNSPLHF. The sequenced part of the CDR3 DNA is TGTGCCGCACGTCGGGACAACTATAATTCACCC.

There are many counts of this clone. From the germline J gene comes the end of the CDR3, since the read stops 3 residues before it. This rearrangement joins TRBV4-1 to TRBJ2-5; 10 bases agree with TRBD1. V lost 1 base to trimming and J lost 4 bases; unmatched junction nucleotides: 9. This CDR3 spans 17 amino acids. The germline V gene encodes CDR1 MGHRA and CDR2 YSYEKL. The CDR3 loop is CASSQGILGQGSETQYF. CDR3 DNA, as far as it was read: TGCGCCAGCAGCCAAGGGATTTTGGGACAGGGGTCAGAGACC.